Listed below are T cell receptor beta chains from one sample, sequenced in a study of cytomegalovirus exposure and HLA in healthy donors. Repertoires were generated with immunoSEQ multiplex PCR, while TCRdb's copy carries only in-frame clones and drops some. The table has 90,000 to 140,000 clones, around 84% seen once. Input material: PBMCs. The receptors come from a man younger than 40 in good health and CMV-seronegative. Both conserved end residues are part of each CDR3. The order of the fields is J gene, D gene, clone size, V gene, CDR3 protein, CDR3 DNA. The D gene is left open where the match is weak. Only some rows state a clone size, as once, few, many or a class for expanded clones.

TRBJ2-7 TRBD2 NA TRBV2 CASSFSGSGYEQYF TGTGCCAGCAGCTTTAGCGGGAGTGGTTACGAGCAGTACTTC
TRBJ2-2 NA NA TRBV27 CASSRRGKPGLPPGGELFF TGTGCCAGCAGCCGTCGGGGGAAACCGGGACTCCCTCCGGGCGGGGAGCTGTTTTTT
TRBJ2-1 TRBD2 NA TRBV6-4 CASSEASGVNEQFF TGTGCCAGCAGTGAGGCTAGCGGGGTCAATGAGCAGTTCTTC
TRBJ1-2 NA NA TRBV28 CASSPRTTNYGYTF TGTGCCAGCAGTCCCAGGACAACTAACTATGGCTACACCTTC
TRBJ2-5 TRBD1 few TRBV9 CASSQGVQETQYF TGTGCCAGCAGCCAGGGGGTCCAAGAGACCCAGTACTTC
TRBJ1-1 NA NA TRBV5-4 CASSSREGRQAEAFF TGTGCCAGCAGCTCCCGGGAGGGGAGGCAAGCTGAAGCTTTCTTT
TRBJ2-3 TRBD2 NA TRBV6-1 CASIRSGGSVDTQYF TGTGCCAGCATTAGAAGCGGGGGGTCCGTGGATACGCAGTATTTT
TRBJ2-3 NA few TRBV7-9 CASSLVSGRTDTQYF TGTGCCAGCAGCTTAGTGTCAGGGCGCACAGATACGCAGTATTTT
TRBJ1-1 NA NA TRBV29-1 CSTSGGRNTEAFF TGCAGTACCTCGGGGGGGCGGAACACTGAAGCTTTCTTT
TRBJ2-1 NA few TRBV18 CASSTRGVYEQFF TGTGCCAGCTCTACGAGAGGAGTATATGAGCAGTTCTTC
TRBJ2-1 NA NA TRBV9 CASSVASRGRDGEQFF TGTGCCAGCAGCGTAGCCTCTCGGGGGAGAGATGGTGAGCAGTTCTTC
TRBJ2-5 NA NA TRBV27 CASRQGTLRETQYF TGTGCCAGCAGACAGGGGACTCTCCGAGAGACCCAGTACTTC
TRBJ2-3 TRBD2 NA TRBV11-2 CASSLDAGGPDTQYF TGTGCCAGCAGCTTAGATGCGGGAGGCCCAGATACGCAGTATTTT
TRBJ2-7 TRBD1 NA TRBV19 CASSPTGTGKGEQYF TGTGCCAGTAGCCCAACCGGGACAGGTAAAGGCGAGCAGTACTTC
TRBJ1-2 NA NA TRBV5-1 CASSAARDNYGYTF TGCGCCAGCAGCGCGGCCCGAGACAACTATGGCTACACCTTC
TRBJ1-1 TRBD1 NA TRBV19 CASKTGGTEAFF TGTGCCAGTAAGACAGGGGGCACTGAAGCTTTCTTT
TRBJ2-7 NA NA TRBV7-9 CASSYGTLEQYF TGTGCCAGCAGCTACGGGACTCTCGAGCAGTACTTC
TRBJ2-3 NA NA TRBV9 CASSGTGDTQYF TGTGCCAGCAGCGGAACAGGGGATACGCAGTATTTT
TRBJ1-2 NA once TRBV14 CASSQGQLSYGYTF TGTGCCAGCAGCCAAGGACAGTTATCTTATGGCTACACCTTC
TRBJ1-1 NA NA TRBV2 CASSEALRVRYEAFF TGTGCCAGCAGTGAAGCTCTCAGGGTGCGGTATGAGGCTTTCTTT
TRBJ2-3 TRBD2 NA TRBV28 CASSIIAGSTDTQYF TGTGCCAGCAGTATCATAGCGGGTAGCACAGATACGCAGTATTTT
TRBJ2-1 TRBD2 NA TRBV7-2 CASSPSGRPEQFF TGTGCCAGCAGCCCTAGCGGGAGGCCTGAGCAGTTCTTC
TRBJ2-2 NA NA TRBV2 CASRDKREGELFF TGTGCCAGCAGGGACAAACGCGAGGGGGAGCTGTTTTTT